Here is one T cell receptor (beta chain) with its context. Antigen specificity is unknown. The CDR3 is 15 amino acids. Germline-derived CDR1 and CDR2 are SGHTA and FQGNSA. The V gene lost 0 bases and the J gene lost 10 bases, with 13 bases spanning the gap. Data came from immunoSEQ multiplex PCR; TCRdb stores just in-frame clones and leaves some out. The data show under 70,000 clones, 60% to 80% seen once. The data derive from a study of vaccination effects on CD4 cells after COVID-19. Study-level points and caveats: Convalescent patients were scarce in the study, and it lacked early post-infection timepoints. Cross-reactivity with common cold coronaviruses was shown by only 1 of 255 vaccine-induced clones in healthy vaccinees. There was marked clonal contraction among infection- and vaccine-induced clones late after vaccination.

Peptide-pool stimulation followed by sequencing identified expanded antigen-specific CD4+ clonotypes in the ViraFEST assay. CD4+ T cells were isolated after around ten days of culture. Previously uninfected by SARS-CoV-2, the vaccine recipients also showed negative nucleocapsid antibodies. At days 3 and 7, half of the medium was exchanged for IL-2 medium. This TCR was recovered from a human donor who received a COVID-19 vaccine. The chain employs TRBV7-2 and TRBJ1-6, with D uncertain. This specimen was CD4+ T cells from PBMCs cultured with HCoV-OC43 spike peptides, taken before COVID-19 vaccination. Regarding subset: HCoV-OC43 spike overlapping peptide pool stimulation. The CDR3, as DNA: TGTGCCAGCAGCTTAGCTCAGTTCGGCGGGTCACCCCTCCACTTT. This translates into CASSLAQFGGSPLHF.